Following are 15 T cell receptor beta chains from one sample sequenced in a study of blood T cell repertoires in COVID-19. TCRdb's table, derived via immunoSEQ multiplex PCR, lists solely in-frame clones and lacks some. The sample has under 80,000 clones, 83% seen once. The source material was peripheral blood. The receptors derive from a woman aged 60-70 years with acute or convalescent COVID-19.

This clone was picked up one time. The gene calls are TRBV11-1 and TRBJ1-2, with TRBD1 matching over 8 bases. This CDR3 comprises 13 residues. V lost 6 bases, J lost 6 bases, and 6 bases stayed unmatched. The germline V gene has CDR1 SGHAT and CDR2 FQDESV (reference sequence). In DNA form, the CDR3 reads TGTGCCAGCAGAGCCCAGGGGGCTGATGGCTACACCTTC. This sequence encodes CASRAQGADGYTF. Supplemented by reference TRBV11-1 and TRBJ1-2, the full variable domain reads EAEVAQSPRYKITEKSQAVAFWCDPISGHATLYWYRQILGQGPELLVQFQDESVVDDSQLPKDRFSAERLKGVDSTLKIQPAELGDSAMYLCASRAQGADGYTFGSGTRLTVV.

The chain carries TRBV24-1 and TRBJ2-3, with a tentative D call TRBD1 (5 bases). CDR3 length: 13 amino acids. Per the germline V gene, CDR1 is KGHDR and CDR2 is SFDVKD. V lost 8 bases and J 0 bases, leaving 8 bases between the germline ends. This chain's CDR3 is CATTSGSTDTQYF. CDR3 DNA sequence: TGTGCCACCACCTCAGGGAGCACAGATACGCAGTATTTT.

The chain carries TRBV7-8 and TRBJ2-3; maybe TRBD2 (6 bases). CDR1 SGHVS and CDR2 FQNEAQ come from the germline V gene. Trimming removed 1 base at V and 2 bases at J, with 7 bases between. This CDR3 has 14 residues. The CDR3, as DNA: TGTGCCAGCAGCTTAGGGGACTTCACAGATACGCAGTATTTT. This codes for CASSLGDFTDTQYF.

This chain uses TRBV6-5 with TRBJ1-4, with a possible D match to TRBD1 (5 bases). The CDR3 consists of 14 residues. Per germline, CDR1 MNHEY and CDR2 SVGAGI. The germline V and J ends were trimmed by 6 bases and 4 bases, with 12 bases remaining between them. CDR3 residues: CASRIGRGNEKLFF. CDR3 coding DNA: TGTGCCAGCAGAATCGGAAGGGGTAATGAAAAACTGTTTTTT.

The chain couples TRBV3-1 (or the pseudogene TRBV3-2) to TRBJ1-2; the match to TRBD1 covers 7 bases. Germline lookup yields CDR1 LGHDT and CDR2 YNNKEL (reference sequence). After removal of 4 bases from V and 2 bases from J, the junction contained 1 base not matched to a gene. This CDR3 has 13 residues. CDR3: CASSPGQNYGYTF. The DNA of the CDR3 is TGTGCCAGCAGCCCGGGACAGAACTATGGCTACACCTTC.

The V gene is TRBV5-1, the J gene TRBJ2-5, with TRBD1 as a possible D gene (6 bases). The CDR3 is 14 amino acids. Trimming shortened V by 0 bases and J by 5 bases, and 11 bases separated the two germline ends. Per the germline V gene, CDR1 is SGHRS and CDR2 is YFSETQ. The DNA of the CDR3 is TGCGCCAGCAGCTTGGCTGGGGGCCCGGAGACCCAGTACTTC. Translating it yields CASSLAGGPETQYF.

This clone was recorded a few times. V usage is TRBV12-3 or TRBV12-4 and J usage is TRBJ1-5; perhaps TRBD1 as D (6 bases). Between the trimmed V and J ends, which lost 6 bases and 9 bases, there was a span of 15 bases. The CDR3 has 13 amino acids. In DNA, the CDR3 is TGTGCCAGCAGCCGGGGGGGCCTGGGGCCCCAGCATTTT. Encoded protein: CASSRGGLGPQHF.

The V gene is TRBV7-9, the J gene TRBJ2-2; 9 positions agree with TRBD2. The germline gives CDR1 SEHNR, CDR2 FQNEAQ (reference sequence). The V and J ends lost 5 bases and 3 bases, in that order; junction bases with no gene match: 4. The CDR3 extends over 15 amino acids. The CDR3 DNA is TGTGCCAGCAGCCCCTGGACTAGCGACACCGGGGAGCTGTTTTTT. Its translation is CASSPWTSDTGELFF. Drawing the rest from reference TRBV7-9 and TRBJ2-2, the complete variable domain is DTGVSQNPRHKITKRGQNVTFRCDPISEHNRLYWYRQTLGQGPEFLTYFQNEAQLEKSRLLSDRFSAERPKGSFSTLEIQRTEQGDSAMYLCASSPWTSDTGELFFGEGSRLTVL.

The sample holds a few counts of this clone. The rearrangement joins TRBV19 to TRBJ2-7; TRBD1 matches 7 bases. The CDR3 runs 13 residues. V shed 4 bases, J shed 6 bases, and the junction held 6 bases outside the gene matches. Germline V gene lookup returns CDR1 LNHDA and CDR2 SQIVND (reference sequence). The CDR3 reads CASSRERTGEQYF. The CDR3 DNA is TGTGCCAGTAGTAGAGAGCGGACAGGCGAGCAGTACTTC. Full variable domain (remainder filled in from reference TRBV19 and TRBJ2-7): DGGITQSPKYLFRKEGQNVTLSCEQNLNHDAMYWYRQDPGQGLRLIYYSQIVNDFQKGDIAEGYSVSREKKESFPLTVTSAQKNPTAFYLCASSRERTGEQYFGPGTRLTVT.

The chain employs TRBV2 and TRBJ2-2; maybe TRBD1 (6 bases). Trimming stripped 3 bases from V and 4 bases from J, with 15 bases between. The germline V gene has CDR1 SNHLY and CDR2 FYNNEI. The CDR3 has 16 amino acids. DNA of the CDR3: TGTGCCAGCAGTGATCCCGGGACACGCCCCACCGGGGAGCTGTTTTTT. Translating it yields CASSDPGTRPTGELFF.

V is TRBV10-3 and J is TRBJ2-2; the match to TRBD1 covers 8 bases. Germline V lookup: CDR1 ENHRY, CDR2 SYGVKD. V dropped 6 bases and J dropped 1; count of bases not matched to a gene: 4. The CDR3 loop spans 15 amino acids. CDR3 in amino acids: CAIRAGTGNTGELFF. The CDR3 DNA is TGTGCCATCAGAGCCGGGACAGGGAACACCGGGGAGCTGTTTTTT.

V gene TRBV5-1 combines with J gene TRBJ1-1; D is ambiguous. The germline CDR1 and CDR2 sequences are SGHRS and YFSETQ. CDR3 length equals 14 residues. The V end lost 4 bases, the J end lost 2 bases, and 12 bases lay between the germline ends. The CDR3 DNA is TGCGCCAGCAGCCCCCGGAGGGAAAACACTGAAGCTTTCTTT. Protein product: CASSPRRENTEAFF.

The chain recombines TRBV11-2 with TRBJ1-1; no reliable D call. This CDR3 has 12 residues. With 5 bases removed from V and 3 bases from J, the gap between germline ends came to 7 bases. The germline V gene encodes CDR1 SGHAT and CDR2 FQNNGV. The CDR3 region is CASSRTDTEAFF. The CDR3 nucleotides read TGTGCCAGCAGCCGAACGGACACTGAAGCTTTCTTT.

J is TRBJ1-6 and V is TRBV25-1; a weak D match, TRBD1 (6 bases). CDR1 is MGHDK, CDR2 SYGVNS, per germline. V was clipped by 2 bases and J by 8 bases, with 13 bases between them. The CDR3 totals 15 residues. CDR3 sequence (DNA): TGTGCCAGCAGTGAAACAGGGATCGAGCATTCACCCCTCCACTTT. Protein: CASSETGIEHSPLHF.

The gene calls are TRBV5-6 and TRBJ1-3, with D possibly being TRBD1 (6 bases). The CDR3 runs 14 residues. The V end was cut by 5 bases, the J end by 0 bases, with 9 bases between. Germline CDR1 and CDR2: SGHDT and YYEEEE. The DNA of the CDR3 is TGTGCCAGCAGACAGGGTGGCTCTGGAAACACCATATATTTT. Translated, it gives CASRQGGSGNTIYF. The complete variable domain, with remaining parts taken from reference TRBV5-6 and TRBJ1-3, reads DAGVTQSPTHLIKTRGQQVTLRCSPKSGHDTVSWYQQALGQGPQFIFQYYEEEERQRGNFPDRFSGHQFPNYSSELNVNALLLGDSALYLCASRQGGSGNTIYFGEGSWLTVV.